These T cell receptor beta chains were read from a single sample in a study of blood T cell repertoires in COVID-19. Sequenced by immunoSEQ multiplex PCR; TCRdb stores in-frame clones only, minus some. The table lists about 50,000 clones, roughly nine tenths of them singletons. The sample comprised PBMCs or T cells enriched from blood (not recorded which). The receptors come from a woman in her 50s who had recovered from COVID-19. The conserved cysteine and the conserved F or W are not part of the CDR3 here. Each record gives: V gene, J gene, CDR3 protein.

V: TRBV6-4
J: TRBJ2-2
CDR3: ASSPQGADGELF

V: TRBV19
J: TRBJ1-5
CDR3: ASSRGTATNQPQH

V: TRBV3-1/TRBV3-2
J: TRBJ2-2
CDR3: ASSRGGGTSNTGELF

V: TRBV18
J: TRBJ2-2
CDR3: ASSPSGLAGSSTNTGELF

V: TRBV28
J: TRBJ2-3
CDR3: ASSSLQARGDTQY

V: TRBV11-2
J: TRBJ2-1
CDR3: ASSLGQGGGSYNEQF

V: TRBV14
J: TRBJ2-2
CDR3: ASSQGRYTGELF

V: TRBV28
J: TRBJ1-4
CDR3: ASSPDRELF

V: TRBV7-9
J: TRBJ2-2
CDR3: ASRTSGGTGELF

V: TRBV2
J: TRBJ2-7
CDR3: ASRRTSGAYEQY

V: TRBV6-2/TRBV6-3
J: TRBJ2-2
CDR3: ASSYAGQLNTGELF

V: TRBV19
J: TRBJ1-6
CDR3: ASQTGDYSPLH

V: TRBV13
J: TRBJ1-1
CDR3: ASSLDRNTEAF

V: TRBV30
J: TRBJ1-5
CDR3: AWSVGQASNQPQH

V: TRBV28
J: TRBJ2-7
CDR3: ASSPGQDYEQY

V: TRBV2
J: TRBJ2-5
CDR3: ASRLRETQY

V: TRBV6-5
J: TRBJ2-7
CDR3: ASSRGILLTYEQY

V: TRBV3-1/TRBV3-2
J: TRBJ2-1
CDR3: ASSLSTVLPYNEQF

V: TRBV25-1
J: TRBJ1-6
CDR3: ASSQQDNSPLH

V: TRBV2
J: TRBJ1-5
CDR3: ASSEGRVDWQPQH

V: TRBV12-3/TRBV12-4
J: TRBJ1-5
CDR3: ASRGTGEQPQH

V: TRBV11-2
J: TRBJ2-1
CDR3: ASRGSGSSYNEQF

V: TRBV3-1/TRBV3-2
J: TRBJ2-5
CDR3: ASSLSGGGDFGETQY

V: TRBV19
J: TRBJ1-1
CDR3: ASSKGTGQGNLNTEAF

V: TRBV7-2
J: TRBJ2-3
CDR3: ASSLVPGLAGATDTQY

V: TRBV21-1
J: TRBJ1-2
CDR3: ATEQGVYGYT

V: TRBV2
J: TRBJ2-7
CDR3: ASSDPSGGNEQY

V: TRBV28
J: TRBJ1-1
CDR3: ASTNLWELNTEAF

V: TRBV6-5
J: TRBJ2-6
CDR3: ASSRDRAGANVLT

V: TRBV7-9
J: TRBJ1-4
CDR3: ASSLSGGGEKLF

V: TRBV6-2/TRBV6-3
J: TRBJ1-1
CDR3: ASSTGGRRAF

V: TRBV5-4
J: TRBJ2-2
CDR3: ASSAGLGSGELF

V: TRBV5-4
J: TRBJ2-5
CDR3: ASSLRLAGAGETQY

V: TRBV7-2
J: TRBJ2-3
CDR3: ASSLAPSTGDTQY

V: TRBV4-3
J: TRBJ1-1
CDR3: ASSQDLGALPGGTEAF

V: TRBV10-1
J: TRBJ2-7
CDR3: ASSGPKAGGPSYEQY

V: TRBV18
J: TRBJ2-3
CDR3: ASSPRTVTSTDTQY

V: TRBV7-8
J: TRBJ1-4
CDR3: ASRGGNNEKLF

V: TRBV27
J: TRBJ2-3
CDR3: ASSVTGDTQY

V: TRBV3-1/TRBV3-2
J: TRBJ2-1
CDR3: ASSQVQGSDNEQF

V: TRBV19
J: TRBJ1-6
CDR3: ASRLQGAANSPLH

V: TRBV5-1
J: TRBJ1-4
CDR3: ASSLAGGSINEKLF

V: TRBV29-1
J: TRBJ2-7
CDR3: SVSGTVGSYEQY

V: TRBV9
J: TRBJ1-3
CDR3: ASSVDGREGSGNTIY

V: TRBV5-1
J: TRBJ2-5
CDR3: ASSEFPRETQY

V: TRBV28
J: TRBJ1-5
CDR3: ASSLGQGVQPQH

V: TRBV19
J: TRBJ2-6
CDR3: ASSPGGGAGANVLT

V: TRBV12-3/TRBV12-4
J: TRBJ1-1
CDR3: ASTLGENTEAF

V: TRBV6-2/TRBV6-3
J: TRBJ2-3
CDR3: ASSLGQVHVRTQY